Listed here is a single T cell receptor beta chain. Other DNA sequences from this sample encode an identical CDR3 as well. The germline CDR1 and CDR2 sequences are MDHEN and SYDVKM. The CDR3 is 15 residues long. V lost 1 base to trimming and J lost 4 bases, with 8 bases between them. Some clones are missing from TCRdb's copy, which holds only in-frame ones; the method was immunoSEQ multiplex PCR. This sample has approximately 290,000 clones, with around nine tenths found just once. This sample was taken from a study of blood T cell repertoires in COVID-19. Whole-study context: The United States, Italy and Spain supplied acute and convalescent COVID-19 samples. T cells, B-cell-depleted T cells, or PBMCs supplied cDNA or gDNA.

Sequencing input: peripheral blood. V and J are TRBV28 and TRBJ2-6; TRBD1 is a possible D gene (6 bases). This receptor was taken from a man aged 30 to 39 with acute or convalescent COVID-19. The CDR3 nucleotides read TGTGCCAGCAGTTTATCAGGGGCGGGGGCCAACGTCCTGACTTTC. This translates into CASSLSGAGANVLTF.